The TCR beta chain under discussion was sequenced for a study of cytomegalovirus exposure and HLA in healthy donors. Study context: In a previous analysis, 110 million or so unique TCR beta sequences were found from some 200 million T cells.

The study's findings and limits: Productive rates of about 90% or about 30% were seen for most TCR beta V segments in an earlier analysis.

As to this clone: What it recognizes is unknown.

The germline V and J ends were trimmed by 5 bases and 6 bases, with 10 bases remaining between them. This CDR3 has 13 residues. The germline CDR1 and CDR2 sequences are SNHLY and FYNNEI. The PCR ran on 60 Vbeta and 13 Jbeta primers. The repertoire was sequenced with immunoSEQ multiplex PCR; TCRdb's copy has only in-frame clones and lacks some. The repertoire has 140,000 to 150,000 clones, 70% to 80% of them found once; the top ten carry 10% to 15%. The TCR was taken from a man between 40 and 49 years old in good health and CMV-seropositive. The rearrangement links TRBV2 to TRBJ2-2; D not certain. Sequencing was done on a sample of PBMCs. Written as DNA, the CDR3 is TGTGCCAGCAGTCGACCCGCGGCCGGGGAGCTGTTTTTT. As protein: CASSRPAAGELFF.